This T cell receptor beta chain was retrieved from a study of Graves' ophthalmopathy and Graves' hyperthyroidism. Amplification of TCR beta CDR3 regions used RNA transcripts. HTBI primers primed a first-round RT-PCR, and a second-round multiplex PCR followed. One entry per CDR3 protein, called by TCRdb with MiXCR from the multiplex PCR reads. The sample has 660,000 or so distinct CDR3 sequences; roughly two fifths are singletons. The CDR3 runs 12 residues. Trimming removed 10 bases from V and 6 bases from J, with 16 bases in between. The germline V gene has CDR1 ENHRY and CDR2 SYGVKD. This clonotype was sampled from an adult man with Graves' ophthalmopathy. The chain joins TRBV10-3 to TRBJ2-7; D possibly corresponds to TRBD1 (6 bases). Sample: peripheral blood. In nucleotides, the CDR3 is TGTGCCAGCAGGGGTTGGGGGCCCGAGCAGTACTTC. Encoded protein: CASRGWGPEQYF.